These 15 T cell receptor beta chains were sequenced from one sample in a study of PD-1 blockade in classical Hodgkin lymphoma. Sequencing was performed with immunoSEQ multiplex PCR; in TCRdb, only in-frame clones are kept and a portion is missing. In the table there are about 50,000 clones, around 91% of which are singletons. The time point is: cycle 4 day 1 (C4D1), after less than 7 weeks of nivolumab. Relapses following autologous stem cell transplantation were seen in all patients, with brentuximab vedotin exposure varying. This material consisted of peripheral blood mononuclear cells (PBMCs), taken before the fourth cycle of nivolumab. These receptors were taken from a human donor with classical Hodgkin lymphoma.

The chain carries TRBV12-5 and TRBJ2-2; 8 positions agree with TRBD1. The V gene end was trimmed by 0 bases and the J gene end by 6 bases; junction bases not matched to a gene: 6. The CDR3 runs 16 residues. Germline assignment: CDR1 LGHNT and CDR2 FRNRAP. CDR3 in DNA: TGTGCTAGTGGTTTGGTCGGGACAGGTTTAGCCGGGGAGCTGTTTTTT. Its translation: CASGLVGTGLAGELFF.

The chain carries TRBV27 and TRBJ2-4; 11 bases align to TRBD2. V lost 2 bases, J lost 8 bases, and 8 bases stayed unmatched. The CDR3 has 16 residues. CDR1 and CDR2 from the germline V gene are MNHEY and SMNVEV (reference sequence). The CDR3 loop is CASSLVAGGPRDIQYF. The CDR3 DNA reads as TGTGCCAGCAGTTTAGTAGCGGGAGGGCCTAGGGACATTCAGTACTTC.

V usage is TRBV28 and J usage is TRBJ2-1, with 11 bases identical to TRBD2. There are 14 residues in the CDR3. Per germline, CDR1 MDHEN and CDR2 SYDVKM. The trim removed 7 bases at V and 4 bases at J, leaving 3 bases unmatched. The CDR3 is CASTRLAGYNEQFF. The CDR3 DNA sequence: TGTGCCAGCACCCGACTAGCGGGGTACAATGAGCAGTTCTTC.

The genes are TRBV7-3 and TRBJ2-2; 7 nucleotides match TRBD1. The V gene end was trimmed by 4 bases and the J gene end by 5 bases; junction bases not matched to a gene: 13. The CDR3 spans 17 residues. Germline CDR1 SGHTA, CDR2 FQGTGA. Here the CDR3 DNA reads TGTGCCAGCAGCTCCCAGGTGACAGGGAAGGGGACCGGGGAGCTGTTTTTT. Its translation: CASSSQVTGKGTGELFF. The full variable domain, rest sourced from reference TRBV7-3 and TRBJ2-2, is GAGVSQTPSNKVTEKGKYVELRCDPISGHTALYWYRQSLGQGPEFLIYFQGTGAADDSGLPNDRFFAVRPEGSVSTLKIQRTERGDSAVYLCASSSQVTGKGTGELFFGEGSRLTVL.

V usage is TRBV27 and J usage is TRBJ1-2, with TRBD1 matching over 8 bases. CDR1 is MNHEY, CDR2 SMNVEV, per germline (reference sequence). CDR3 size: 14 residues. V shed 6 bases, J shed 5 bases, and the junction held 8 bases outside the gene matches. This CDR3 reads CASSFRTGFYGYTF. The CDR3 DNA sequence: TGTGCCAGCAGCTTCCGGACAGGGTTTTATGGCTACACCTTC.

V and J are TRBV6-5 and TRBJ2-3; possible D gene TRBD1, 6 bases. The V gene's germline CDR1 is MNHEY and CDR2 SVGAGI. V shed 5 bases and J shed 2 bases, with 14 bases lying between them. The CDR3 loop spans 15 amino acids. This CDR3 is CASSPRDTYTDTQYF. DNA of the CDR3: TGTGCCAGCAGTCCCCGGGACACATACACAGATACGCAGTATTTT.

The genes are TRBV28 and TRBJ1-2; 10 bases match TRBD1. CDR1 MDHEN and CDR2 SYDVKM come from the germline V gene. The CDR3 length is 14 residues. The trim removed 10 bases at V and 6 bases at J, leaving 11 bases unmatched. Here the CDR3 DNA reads TGTGCCACCCCCGTAAAGGACAGGGGGGATGGCTACACCTTC. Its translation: CATPVKDRGDGYTF.

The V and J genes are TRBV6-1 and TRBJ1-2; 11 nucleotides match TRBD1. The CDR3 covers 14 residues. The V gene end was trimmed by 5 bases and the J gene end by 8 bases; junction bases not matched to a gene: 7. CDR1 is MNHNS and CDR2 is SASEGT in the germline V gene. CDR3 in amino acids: CASSPGQGARGYTF. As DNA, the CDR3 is TGTGCCAGCAGTCCCGGACAGGGGGCGCGAGGCTACACCTTC.

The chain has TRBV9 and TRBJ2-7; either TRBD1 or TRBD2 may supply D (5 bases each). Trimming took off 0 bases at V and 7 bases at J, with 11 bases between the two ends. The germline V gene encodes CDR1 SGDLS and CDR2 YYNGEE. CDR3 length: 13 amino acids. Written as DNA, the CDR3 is TGTGCCAGCAGCGTAGTTCCGGGGCGGGAGCAGTACTTC. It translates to CASSVVPGREQYF.

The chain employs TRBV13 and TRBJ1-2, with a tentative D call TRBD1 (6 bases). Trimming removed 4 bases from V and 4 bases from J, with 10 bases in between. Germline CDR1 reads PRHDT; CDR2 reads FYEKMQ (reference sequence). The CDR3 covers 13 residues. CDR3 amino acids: CASSSTGFYGYTF. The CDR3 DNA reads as TGTGCCAGCAGCTCTACAGGGTTCTATGGCTACACCTTC. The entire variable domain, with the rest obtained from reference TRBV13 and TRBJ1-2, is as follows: AAGVIQSPRHLIKEKRETATLKCYPIPRHDTVYWYQQGPGQDPQFLISFYEKMQSDKGSIPDRFSAQQFSDYHSELNMSSLELGDSALYFCASSSTGFYGYTFGSGTRLTVV.

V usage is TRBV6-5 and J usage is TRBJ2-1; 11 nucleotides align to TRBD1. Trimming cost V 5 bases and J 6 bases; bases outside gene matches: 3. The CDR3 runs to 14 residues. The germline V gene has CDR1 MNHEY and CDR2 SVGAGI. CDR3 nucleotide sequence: TGTGCCAGCAGTCCCGGGACAGGGGGCAATGAGCAGTTCTTC. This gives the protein CASSPGTGGNEQFF.

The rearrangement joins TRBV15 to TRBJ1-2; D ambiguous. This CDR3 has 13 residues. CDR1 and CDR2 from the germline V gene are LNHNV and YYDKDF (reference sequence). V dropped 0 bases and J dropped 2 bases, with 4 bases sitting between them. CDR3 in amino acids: CATSRDHNYGYTF. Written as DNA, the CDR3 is TGTGCCACCAGCAGAGACCACAACTATGGCTACACCTTC.

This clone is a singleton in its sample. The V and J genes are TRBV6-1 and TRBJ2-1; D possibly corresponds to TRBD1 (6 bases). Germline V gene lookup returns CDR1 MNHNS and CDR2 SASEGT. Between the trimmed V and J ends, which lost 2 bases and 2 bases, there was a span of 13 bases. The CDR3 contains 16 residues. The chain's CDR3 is CASSEKGQGTYNEQFF. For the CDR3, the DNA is TGTGCCAGCAGTGAAAAGGGGCAGGGGACCTACAATGAGCAGTTCTTC.

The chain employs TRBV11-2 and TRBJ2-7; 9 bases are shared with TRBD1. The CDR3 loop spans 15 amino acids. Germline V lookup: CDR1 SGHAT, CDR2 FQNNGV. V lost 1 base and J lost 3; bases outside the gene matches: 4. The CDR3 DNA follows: TGTGCCAGCAGCTTAGGGACAGGGGACTTCTACGAGCAGTACTTC. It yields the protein CASSLGTGDFYEQYF.

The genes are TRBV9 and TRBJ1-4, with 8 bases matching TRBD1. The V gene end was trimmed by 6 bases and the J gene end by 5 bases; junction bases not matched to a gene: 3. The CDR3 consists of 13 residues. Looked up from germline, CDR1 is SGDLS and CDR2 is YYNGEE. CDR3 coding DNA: TGTGCCAGCATGGGACAGGAAAATGAAAAACTGTTTTTT. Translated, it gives CASMGQENEKLFF.